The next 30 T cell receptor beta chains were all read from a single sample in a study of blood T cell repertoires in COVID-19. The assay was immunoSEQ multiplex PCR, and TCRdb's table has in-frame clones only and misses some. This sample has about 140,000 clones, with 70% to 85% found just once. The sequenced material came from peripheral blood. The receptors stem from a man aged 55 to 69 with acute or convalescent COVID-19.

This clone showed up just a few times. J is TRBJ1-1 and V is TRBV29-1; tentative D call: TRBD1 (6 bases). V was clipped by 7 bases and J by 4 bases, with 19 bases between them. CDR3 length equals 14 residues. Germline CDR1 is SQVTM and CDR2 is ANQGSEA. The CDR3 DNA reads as TGCAGCGCAGTCGGGCAGGGGTTCGGCACTGAAGCTTTCTTT. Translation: CSAVGQGFGTEAFF.

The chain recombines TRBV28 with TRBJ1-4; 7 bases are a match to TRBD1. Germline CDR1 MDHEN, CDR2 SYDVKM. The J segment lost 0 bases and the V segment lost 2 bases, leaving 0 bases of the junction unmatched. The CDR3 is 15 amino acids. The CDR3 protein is CASSLGTATNEKLFF. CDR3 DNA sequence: TGTGCCAGCAGTTTAGGGACAGCAACTAATGAAAAACTGTTTTTT.

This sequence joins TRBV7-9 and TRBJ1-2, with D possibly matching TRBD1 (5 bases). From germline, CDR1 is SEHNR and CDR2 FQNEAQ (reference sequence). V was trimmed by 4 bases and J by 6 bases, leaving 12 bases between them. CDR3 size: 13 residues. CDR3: CASSYRGADGYTF. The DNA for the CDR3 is TGTGCCAGCAGCTATCGTGGGGCGGATGGCTACACCTTC. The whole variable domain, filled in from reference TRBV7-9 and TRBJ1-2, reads DTGVSQNPRHKITKRGQNVTFRCDPISEHNRLYWYRQTLGQGPEFLTYFQNEAQLEKSRLLSDRFSAERPKGSFSTLEIQRTEQGDSAMYLCASSYRGADGYTFGSGTRLTVV.

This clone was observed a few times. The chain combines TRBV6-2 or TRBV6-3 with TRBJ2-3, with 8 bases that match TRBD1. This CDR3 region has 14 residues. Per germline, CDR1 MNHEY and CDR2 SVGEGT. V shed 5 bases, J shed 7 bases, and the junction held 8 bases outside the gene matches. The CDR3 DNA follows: TGTGCCAGCAGTCACCGGACAGGGACGCATACGCAGTATTTT. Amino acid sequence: CASSHRTGTHTQYF.

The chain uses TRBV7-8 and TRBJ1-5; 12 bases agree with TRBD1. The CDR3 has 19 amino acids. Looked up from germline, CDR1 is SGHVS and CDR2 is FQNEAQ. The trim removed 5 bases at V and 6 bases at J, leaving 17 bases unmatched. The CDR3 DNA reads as TGTGCCAGCAGCGTCTCCGGGACAGGGGGCGATTACCCTCCTCAGCCCCAGCATTTT. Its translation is CASSVSGTGGDYPPQPQHF.

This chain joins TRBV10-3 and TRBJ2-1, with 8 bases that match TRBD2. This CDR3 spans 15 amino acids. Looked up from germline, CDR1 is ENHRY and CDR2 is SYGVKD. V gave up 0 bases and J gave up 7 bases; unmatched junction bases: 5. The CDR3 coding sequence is TGTGCCATCAGTGAGTCCAGCGGGAGTCTAAATGAGCAGTTCTTC. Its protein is CAISESSGSLNEQFF.

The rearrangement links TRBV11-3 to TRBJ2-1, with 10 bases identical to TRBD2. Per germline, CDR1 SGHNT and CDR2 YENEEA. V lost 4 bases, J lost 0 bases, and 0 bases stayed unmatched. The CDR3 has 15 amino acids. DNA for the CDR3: TGTGCCAGCAGCTCTAGCGGGAGCTCCTACAATGAGCAGTTCTTC. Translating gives CASSSSGSSYNEQFF.

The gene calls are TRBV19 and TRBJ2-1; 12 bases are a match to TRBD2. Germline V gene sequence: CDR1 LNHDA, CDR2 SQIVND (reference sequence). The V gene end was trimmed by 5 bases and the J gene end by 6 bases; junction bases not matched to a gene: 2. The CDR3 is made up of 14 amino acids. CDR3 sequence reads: CASSLAGGRNEQFF. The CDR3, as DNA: TGTGCCAGTAGTCTAGCGGGAGGGCGCAATGAGCAGTTCTTC.

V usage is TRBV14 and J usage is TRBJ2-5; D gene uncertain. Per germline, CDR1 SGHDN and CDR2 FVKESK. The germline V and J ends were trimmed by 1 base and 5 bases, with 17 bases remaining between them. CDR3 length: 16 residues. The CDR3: CASSQVPAGLEETQYF. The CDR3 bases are TGTGCCAGCAGCCAAGTCCCGGCCGGTCTGGAGGAGACCCAGTACTTC.

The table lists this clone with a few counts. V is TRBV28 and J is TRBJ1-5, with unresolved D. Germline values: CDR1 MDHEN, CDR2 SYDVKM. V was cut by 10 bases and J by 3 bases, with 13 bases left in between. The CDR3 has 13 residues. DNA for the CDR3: TGTGCCACCGCGTCGGGTATCAATCAGCCCCAGCATTTT. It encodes CATASGINQPQHF. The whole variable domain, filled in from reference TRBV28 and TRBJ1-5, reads DVKVTQSSRYLVKRTGEKVFLECVQDMDHENMFWYRQDPGLGLRLIYFSYDVKMKEKGDIPEGYSVSREKKERFSLILESASTNQTSMYLCATASGINQPQHFGDGTRLSIL.

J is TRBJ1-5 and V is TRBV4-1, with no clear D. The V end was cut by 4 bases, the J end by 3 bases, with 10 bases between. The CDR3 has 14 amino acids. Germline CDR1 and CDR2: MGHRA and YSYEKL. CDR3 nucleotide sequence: TGCGCCAGCAGCCCTGGGAGTTCCAATCAGCCCCAGCATTTT. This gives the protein CASSPGSSNQPQHF.

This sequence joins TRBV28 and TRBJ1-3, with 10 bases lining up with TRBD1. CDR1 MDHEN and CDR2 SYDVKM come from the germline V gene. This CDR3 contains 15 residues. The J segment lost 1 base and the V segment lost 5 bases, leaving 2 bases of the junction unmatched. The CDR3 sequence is CASSRQGASGNTIYF. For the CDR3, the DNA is TGTGCCAGCAGTCGACAGGGGGCATCTGGAAACACCATATATTTT.

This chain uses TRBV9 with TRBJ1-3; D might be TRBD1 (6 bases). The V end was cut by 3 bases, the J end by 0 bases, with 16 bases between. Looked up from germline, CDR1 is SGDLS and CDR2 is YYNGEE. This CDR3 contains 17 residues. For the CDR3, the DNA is TGTGCCAGCAGCGCCCTTAACAGGGACCGCTCTGGAAACACCATATATTTT. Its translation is CASSALNRDRSGNTIYF.

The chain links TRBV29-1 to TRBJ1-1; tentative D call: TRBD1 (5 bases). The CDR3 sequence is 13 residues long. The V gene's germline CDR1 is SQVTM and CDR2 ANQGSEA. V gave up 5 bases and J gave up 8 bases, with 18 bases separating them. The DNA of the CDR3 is TGCAGCGTTAAGAGGGGAGGGGTATCGGAAGCTTTCTTT. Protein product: CSVKRGGVSEAFF.

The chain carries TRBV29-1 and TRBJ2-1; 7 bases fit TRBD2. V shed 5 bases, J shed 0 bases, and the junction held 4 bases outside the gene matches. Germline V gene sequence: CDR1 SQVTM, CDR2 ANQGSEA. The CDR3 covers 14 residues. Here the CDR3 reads CSVLAASSYNEQFF. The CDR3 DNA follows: TGCAGCGTTCTAGCGGCTAGCTCCTACAATGAGCAGTTCTTC.

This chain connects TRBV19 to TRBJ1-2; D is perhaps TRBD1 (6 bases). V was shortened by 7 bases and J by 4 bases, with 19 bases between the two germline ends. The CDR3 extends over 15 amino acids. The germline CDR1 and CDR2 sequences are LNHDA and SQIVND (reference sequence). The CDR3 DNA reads TGTGCCAGTAATATTACGTTGGGACAACTCTATGGCTACACCTTC. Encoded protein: CASNITLGQLYGYTF.

The CDR3, as DNA: TGTGCCAGCAGTCCAGGGTATGAGGATTCACCCCTCCACTTT. Translation: CASSPGYEDSPLHF. The rearrangement joins TRBV7-9 to TRBJ1-6, with a possible D match to TRBD1 (5 bases). Germline CDR1 SEHNR, CDR2 FQNEAQ (reference sequence). Trimming stripped 6 bases from V and 8 bases from J, with 14 bases between. The CDR3 extends over 14 amino acids.

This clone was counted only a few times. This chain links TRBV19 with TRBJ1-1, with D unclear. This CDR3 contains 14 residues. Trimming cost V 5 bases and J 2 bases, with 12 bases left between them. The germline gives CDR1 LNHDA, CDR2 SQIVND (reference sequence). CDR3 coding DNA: TGTGCCAGTAGTCCAAGAAGAGGAAACACTGAAGCTTTCTTT. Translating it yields CASSPRRGNTEAFF.

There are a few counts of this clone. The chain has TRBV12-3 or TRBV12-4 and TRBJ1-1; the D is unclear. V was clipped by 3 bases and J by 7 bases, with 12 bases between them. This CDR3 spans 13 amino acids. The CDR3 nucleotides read TGTGCCAGCAGTTTCTCACGAGAGGGTGAAGCTTTCTTT. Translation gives CASSFSREGEAFF.

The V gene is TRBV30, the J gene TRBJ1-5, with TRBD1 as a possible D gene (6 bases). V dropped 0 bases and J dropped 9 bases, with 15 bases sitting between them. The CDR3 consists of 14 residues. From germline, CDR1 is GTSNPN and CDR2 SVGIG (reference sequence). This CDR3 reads CAWSVRGGLGPQHF. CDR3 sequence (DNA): TGTGCCTGGAGTGTACGGGGGGGCCTTGGGCCCCAGCATTTT.

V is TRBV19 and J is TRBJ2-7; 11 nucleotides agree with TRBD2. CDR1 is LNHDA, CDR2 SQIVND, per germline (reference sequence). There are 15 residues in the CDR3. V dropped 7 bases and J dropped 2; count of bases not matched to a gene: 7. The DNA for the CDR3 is TGTGCCAGTACCCAGACTAGCGGGGTGCCCTACGAGCAGTACTTC. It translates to CASTQTSGVPYEQYF. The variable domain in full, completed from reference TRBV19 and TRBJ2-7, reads DGGITQSPKYLFRKEGQNVTLSCEQNLNHDAMYWYRQDPGQGLRLIYYSQIVNDFQKGDIAEGYSVSREKKESFPLTVTSAQKNPTAFYLCASTQTSGVPYEQYFGPGTRLTVT.

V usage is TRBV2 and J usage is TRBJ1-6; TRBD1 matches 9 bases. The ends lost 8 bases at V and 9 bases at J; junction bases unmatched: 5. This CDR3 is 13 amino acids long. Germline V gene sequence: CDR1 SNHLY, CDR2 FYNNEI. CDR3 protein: CASEGTGFSPLHF. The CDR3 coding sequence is TGTGCCAGCGAAGGGACAGGGTTTTCACCCCTCCACTTT. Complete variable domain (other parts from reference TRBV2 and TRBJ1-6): EPEVTQTPSHQVTQMGQEVILRCVPISNHLYFYWYRQILGQKVEFLVSFYNNEISEKSEIFDDQFSVERPDGSNFTLKIRSTKLEDSAMYFCASEGTGFSPLHFGNGTRLTVT.

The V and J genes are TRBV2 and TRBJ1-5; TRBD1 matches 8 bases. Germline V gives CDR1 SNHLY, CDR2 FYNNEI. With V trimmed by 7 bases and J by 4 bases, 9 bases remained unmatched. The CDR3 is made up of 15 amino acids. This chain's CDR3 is CASTPRGQQNQPQHF. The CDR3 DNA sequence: TGTGCCAGCACACCCAGGGGGCAGCAGAATCAGCCCCAGCATTTT.

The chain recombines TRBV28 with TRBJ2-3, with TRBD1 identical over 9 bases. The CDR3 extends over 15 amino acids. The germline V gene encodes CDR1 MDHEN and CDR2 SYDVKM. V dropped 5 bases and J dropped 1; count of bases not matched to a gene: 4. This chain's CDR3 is CASSTRTGGTDTQYF. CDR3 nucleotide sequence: TGTGCCAGCAGTACGAGGACAGGGGGCACAGATACGCAGTATTTT. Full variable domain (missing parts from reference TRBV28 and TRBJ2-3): DVKVTQSSRYLVKRTGEKVFLECVQDMDHENMFWYRQDPGLGLRLIYFSYDVKMKEKGDIPEGYSVSREKKERFSLILESASTNQTSMYLCASSTRTGGTDTQYFGPGTRLTVL.

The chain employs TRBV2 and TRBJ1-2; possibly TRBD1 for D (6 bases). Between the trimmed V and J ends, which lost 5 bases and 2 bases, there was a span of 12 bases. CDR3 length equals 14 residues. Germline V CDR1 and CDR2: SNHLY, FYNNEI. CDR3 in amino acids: CASSLQGYNYGYTF. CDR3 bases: TGTGCCAGCAGTCTCCAGGGGTACAACTATGGCTACACCTTC.

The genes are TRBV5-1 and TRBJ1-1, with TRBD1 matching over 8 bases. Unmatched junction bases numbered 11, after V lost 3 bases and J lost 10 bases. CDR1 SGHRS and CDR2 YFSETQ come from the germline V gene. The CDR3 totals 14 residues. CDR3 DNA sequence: TGCGCCAGCAGCTCATTTACAGGGGGGCCGGGAGCTTTCTTT. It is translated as CASSSFTGGPGAFF. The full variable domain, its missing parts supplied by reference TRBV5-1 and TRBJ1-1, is KAGVTQTPRYLIKTRGQQVTLSCSPISGHRSVSWYQQTPGQGLQFLFEYFSETQRNKGNFPGRFSGRQFSNSRSEMNVSTLELGDSALYLCASSSFTGGPGAFFGQGTRLTVV.

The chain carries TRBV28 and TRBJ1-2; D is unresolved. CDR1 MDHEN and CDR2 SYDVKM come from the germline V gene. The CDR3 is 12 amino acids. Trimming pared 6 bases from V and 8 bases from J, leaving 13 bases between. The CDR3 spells CASSLEVGGYTF. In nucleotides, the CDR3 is TGTGCCAGCAGCCTTGAGGTTGGAGGCTACACCTTC.

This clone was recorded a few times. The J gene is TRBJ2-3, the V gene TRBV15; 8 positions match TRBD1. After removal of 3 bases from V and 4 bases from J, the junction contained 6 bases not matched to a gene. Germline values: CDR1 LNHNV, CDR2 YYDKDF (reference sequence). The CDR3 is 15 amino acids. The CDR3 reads CATSSEDRVPDTQYF. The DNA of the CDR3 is TGTGCCACCAGCAGCGAGGACAGGGTACCAGATACGCAGTATTTT. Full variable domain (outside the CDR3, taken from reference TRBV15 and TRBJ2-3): DAMVIQNPRYQVTQFGKPVTLSCSQTLNHNVMYWYQQKSSQAPKLLFHYYDKDFNNEADTPDNFQSRRPNTSFCFLDIRSPGLGDTAMYLCATSSEDRVPDTQYFGPGTRLTVL.

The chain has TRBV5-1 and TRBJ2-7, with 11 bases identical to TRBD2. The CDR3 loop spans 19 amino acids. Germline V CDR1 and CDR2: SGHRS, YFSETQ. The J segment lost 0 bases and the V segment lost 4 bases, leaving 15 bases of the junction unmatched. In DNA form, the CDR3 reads TGCGCCAGCAGCCCCTACGGGGTAGGGACTAGCGGTTACTCCTACGAGCAGTACTTC. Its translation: CASSPYGVGTSGYSYEQYF.

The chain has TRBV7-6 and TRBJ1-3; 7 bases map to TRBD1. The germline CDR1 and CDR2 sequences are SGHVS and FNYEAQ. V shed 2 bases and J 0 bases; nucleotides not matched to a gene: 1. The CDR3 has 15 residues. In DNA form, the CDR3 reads TGTGCCAGCAGCTTACGGGACAGCTCTGGAAACACCATATATTTT. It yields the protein CASSLRDSSGNTIYF.